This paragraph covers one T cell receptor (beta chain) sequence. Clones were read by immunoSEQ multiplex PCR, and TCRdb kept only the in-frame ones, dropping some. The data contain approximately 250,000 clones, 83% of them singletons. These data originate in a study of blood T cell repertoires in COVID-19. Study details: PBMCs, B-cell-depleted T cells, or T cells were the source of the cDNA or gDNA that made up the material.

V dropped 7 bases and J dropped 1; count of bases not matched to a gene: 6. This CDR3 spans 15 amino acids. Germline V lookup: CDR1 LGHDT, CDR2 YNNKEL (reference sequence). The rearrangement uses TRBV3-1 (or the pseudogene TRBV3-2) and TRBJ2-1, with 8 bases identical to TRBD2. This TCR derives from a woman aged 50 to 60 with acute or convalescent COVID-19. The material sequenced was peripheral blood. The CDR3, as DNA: TGTGCCAGCAAGAGGGCGGGGGGATCCTACAATGAGCAGTTCTTC. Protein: CASKRAGGSYNEQFF.